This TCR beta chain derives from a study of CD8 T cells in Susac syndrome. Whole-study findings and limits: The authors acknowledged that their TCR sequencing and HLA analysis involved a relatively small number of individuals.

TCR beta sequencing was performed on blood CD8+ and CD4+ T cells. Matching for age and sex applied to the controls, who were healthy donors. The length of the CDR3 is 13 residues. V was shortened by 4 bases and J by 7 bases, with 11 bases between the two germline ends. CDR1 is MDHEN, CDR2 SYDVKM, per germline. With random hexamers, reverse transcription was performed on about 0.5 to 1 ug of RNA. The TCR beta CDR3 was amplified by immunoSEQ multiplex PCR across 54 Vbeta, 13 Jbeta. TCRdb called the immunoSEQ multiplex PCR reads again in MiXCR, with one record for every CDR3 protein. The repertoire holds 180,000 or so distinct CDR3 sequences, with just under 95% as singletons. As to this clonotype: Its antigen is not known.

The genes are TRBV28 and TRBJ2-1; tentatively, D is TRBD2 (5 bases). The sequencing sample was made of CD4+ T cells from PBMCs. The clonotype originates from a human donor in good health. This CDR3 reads CASSWSRRNEQFF. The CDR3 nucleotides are TGTGCCAGCAGTTGGAGCCGGAGGAATGAGCAGTTCTTC.